This T cell receptor (beta chain) was profiled in a study of blood T cell repertoires in COVID-19. Study-wide context: Specimens from acute and convalescent COVID-19 originated in the United States, Italy and Spain.

The junction had 6 bases not matched to a gene; V was cut back by 7 bases and J by 4 bases. The CDR3 extends over 13 amino acids. CDR1 and CDR2 from the germline V gene are MNHEY and SVGAGI. Generated by immunoSEQ multiplex PCR, the TCRdb table keeps only in-frame clones and is missing some. The sample lists under 250,000 clones, more than 80% seen once, with approximately 2.6% in the top ten. The TCR originated in a man aged 30-40 years with COVID-19, enrolled during active disease. The rearrangement uses TRBV6-5 and TRBJ2-7; 8 bases align to TRBD1. Sequencing was performed on peripheral blood. In DNA form, the CDR3 reads TGTGCCAGCATGAGGACAGGGCTGTACGAGCAGTACTTC. It codes for CASMRTGLYEQYF.